A single sample gave rise to the 26 T cell receptor beta chains below, sequenced in a study of T cells in Graves' hyperthyroidism and ophthalmopathy. Researchers took RNA transcripts and amplified the TCR beta CDR3 regions from them. The HTBI primer set drove a first-round RT-PCR of the TCR CDR3. TCRdb fed the multiplex PCR reads into MiXCR, producing one record per CDR3 protein. The sample lists under 450,000 distinct CDR3 sequences; 17% were seen once. The sequencing sample was made of blood. These receptors all stem from a woman in her twenties or thirties with Graves' hyperthyroidism that later progressed to Graves' ophthalmopathy.

This clonotype has a count of ten or more. CDR3 coding DNA: TGTGCCACCCCTGGGACAGACTCATATACCTACACAGATACGCAGTATTTT. This codes for CATPGTDSYTYTDTQYF. V usage is TRBV24-1 and J usage is TRBJ2-3; 7 positions agree with TRBD1. V dropped 9 bases and J dropped 2; count of bases not matched to a gene: 16. Per germline, CDR1 KGHDR and CDR2 SFDVKD. The CDR3 spans 17 residues.

The chain combines TRBV18 with TRBJ1-5; no clear D. The V end was cut by 2 bases, the J end by 3 bases, with 17 bases between. CDR3 length: 17 residues. CDR1 and CDR2 from the germline V gene are KGHSH and LQKENI. The DNA for the CDR3 is TGTGCCAGCTCACCAGGACCCCGGAGGTTTATCAATCAGCCCCAGCATTTT. This encodes CASSPGPRRFINQPQHF.

This clonotype was counted many times. This chain links TRBV6-1 with TRBJ2-3, with TRBD1 matching 7 bases. In germline, CDR1 is MNHNS, CDR2 SASEGT. The CDR3 length is 17 residues. V shed 4 bases, J shed 4 bases, and the junction held 14 bases outside the gene matches. Written as DNA, the CDR3 is TGTGCCAGCAGTGCGAATACAGGGGCTTTTTTGGCAGATACGCAGTATTTT. Protein product: CASSANTGAFLADTQYF.

In this sample, this clonotype turned up many times. J is TRBJ2-3 and V is TRBV3-1; perhaps TRBD2 as D (6 bases). The CDR3 has 17 residues. Trimming took 0 bases from V and 2 from J, leaving 15 bases between them. Germline values: CDR1 LGHDT, CDR2 YNNKEL (reference sequence). The CDR3 coding sequence is TGTGCCAGCAGCCAAGATTTCGGCGGGGCGACCACAGATACGCAGTATTTT. It encodes CASSQDFGGATTDTQYF.

The gene calls are TRBV2 and TRBJ2-5; 10 bases agree with TRBD2. This CDR3 has 16 amino acids. The ends lost 1 base at V and 3 bases at J; junction bases unmatched: 5. Germline V lookup: CDR1 SNHLY, CDR2 FYNNEI. The CDR3 coding sequence is TGTGCCAGCAGTGAAGTAAGGACTAGCGGAAAAGAGACCCAGTACTTC. Translated, it gives CASSEVRTSGKETQYF.

This clonotype was seen at least ten times. The chain links TRBV28 to TRBJ2-1; D gene uncertain. The germline V and J ends were trimmed by 3 bases and 8 bases, with 8 bases remaining between them. CDR3 length equals 12 residues. CDR1 is MDHEN and CDR2 is SYDVKM in the germline V gene. In DNA, the CDR3 is TGTGCCAGCAGTTTGGCCAGCGATGAGCAGTTCTTC. It codes for CASSLASDEQFF.

This clonotype was recorded many times. The V gene is TRBV30, the J gene TRBJ2-7; TRBD1 aligns across 8 bases. Germline V gives CDR1 GTSNPN, CDR2 SVGIG (reference sequence). The CDR3 is 12 amino acids. The trim removed 5 bases at V and 3 bases at J, leaving 3 bases unmatched. CDR3 amino acids: CAWDTGGYEQYF. In DNA form, the CDR3 reads TGTGCCTGGGATACAGGGGGCTACGAGCAGTACTTC. Drawing the rest from reference TRBV30 and TRBJ2-7, the complete variable domain is SQTIHQWPATLVQPVGSPLSLECTVEGTSNPNLYWYRQAAGRGLQLLFYSVGIGQISSEVPQNLSASRPQDRQFILSSKKLLLSDSGFYLCAWDTGGYEQYFGPGTRLTVT.

This clonotype was counted a few times. This rearrangement joins TRBV28 to TRBJ2-7, with D possibly being TRBD1 (6 bases). This CDR3 comprises 16 residues. V lost 8 bases to trimming and J lost 4 bases, with 24 bases between them. Germline loops: CDR1 MDHEN, CDR2 SYDVKM. The CDR3 nucleotides read TGTGCCAGCCCGAGGCCCGGACAGCTACCGATGTACGAGCAGTACTTC. As protein: CASPRPGQLPMYEQYF.

This clonotype showed up just a few times. This may come from a read error, since a much larger clone is one base off. The rearrangement links TRBV19 to TRBJ1-1; D uncertain. V lost 7 bases and J 0 bases, leaving 12 bases between the germline ends. The CDR3 sequence is 14 residues long. Germline-derived CDR1 and CDR2 are LNHDA and SQIVND (reference sequence). This chain's CDR3 is CASTPPTLNTEAFF. In nucleotides, the CDR3 is TGTGCCAGTACCCCTCCGACGCTGAACACTGAAGCTTTCTTT.

At least ten counts were recorded for this clonotype. The rearrangement links TRBV11-2 to TRBJ1-1, with 7 bases lining up with TRBD1. Germline trimming cut 1 base from V and 6 bases from J; bases unmatched to any gene: 8. Germline V CDR1 and CDR2: SGHAT, FQNNGV. The CDR3 spans 15 residues. The CDR3: CASSLGQGVWAEAFF. The CDR3 region has the DNA TGTGCCAGCAGCTTAGGGCAGGGGGTATGGGCTGAAGCTTTCTTT.

J is TRBJ2-1 and V is TRBV6-1; possibly TRBD2 for D (6 bases). Germline V CDR1 and CDR2: MNHNS, SASEGT. The CDR3 covers 12 residues. V was trimmed by 8 bases and J by 5 bases, leaving 10 bases between them. The CDR3 sequence: CASGGTNNEQFF. The CDR3 bases are TGTGCCAGCGGGGGGACGAACAATGAGCAGTTCTTC.

This clonotype was recorded many times. This sequence joins TRBV7-9 and TRBJ2-1; tentatively, D is TRBD1 (6 bases). From germline, CDR1 is SEHNR and CDR2 FQNEAQ (reference sequence). This CDR3 is 17 amino acids long. V lost 2 bases and J 7 bases, leaving 21 bases between the germline ends. The CDR3 nucleotides read TGTGCCAGCAGCTTACATCTAAGGACAGACACATGGAATGAGCAGTTCTTC. Its protein product is CASSLHLRTDTWNEQFF.

This clonotype has a count of ten or more. The chain joins TRBV19 to TRBJ1-5; D is unclear. Trimming shortened V by 3 bases and J by 5 bases, and 8 bases separated the two germline ends. The CDR3 extends over 13 amino acids. CDR1 and CDR2 (germline): LNHDA, SQIVND (reference sequence). The CDR3 bases are TGTGCCAGTAGTATCAACGGGGATCAGCCCCAGCATTTT. Protein: CASSINGDQPQHF.

This clonotype showed up many times. The chain employs TRBV5-5 and TRBJ1-4, with unresolved D. CDR1 is SGHKS and CDR2 is YYEKEE in the germline V gene (reference sequence). V lost 2 bases and J 8 bases, leaving 7 bases between the germline ends. The length of the CDR3 is 12 residues. The CDR3 sequence: CASSFTGEKLFF. CDR3 DNA sequence: TGTGCCAGCAGCTTTACGGGAGAAAAACTGTTTTTT.

With respect to this clonotype: This may be a read error: a much more frequent sequence differs by one nucleotide. The chain is built from TRBV12-3 or TRBV12-4 and TRBJ2-7; D unclear. The CDR3 loop spans 11 amino acids. V was cut by 6 bases and J by 6 bases, with 9 bases left in between. CDR3 residues: CASSQDPEQYF. As DNA, the CDR3 is TGTGCCAGCAGCCAAGATCCCGAGCAGTACTTC.

The V and J genes are TRBV27 and TRBJ2-7; D unclear. The germline CDR1 and CDR2 sequences are MNHEY and SMNVEV (reference sequence). This CDR3 spans 11 amino acids. Trimming stripped 8 bases from V and 5 bases from J, with 10 bases between. In DNA form, the CDR3 reads TGTGCCAGCGGTATAGGGAACGAGCAGTACTTC. It yields the protein CASGIGNEQYF.

The J gene is TRBJ2-1, the V gene TRBV19; 7 nucleotides align to TRBD1. Germline assignment: CDR1 LNHDA and CDR2 SQIVND (reference sequence). The ends lost 4 bases at V and 8 bases at J; junction bases unmatched: 8. CDR3 length equals 14 residues. CDR3 bases: TGTGCCAGTAGTACGACAGGGTTAAGCTATGAGCAGTTCTTC. Its protein is CASSTTGLSYEQFF.

The chain employs TRBV7-9 and TRBJ2-7; a possible D gene is TRBD1 (6 bases). V gave up 6 bases and J gave up 1 base, with 16 bases separating them. The CDR3 is made up of 15 amino acids. Per germline, CDR1 SEHNR and CDR2 FQNEAQ (reference sequence). CDR3 sequence: CASSQQGSPSYEQYF. DNA of the CDR3: TGTGCCAGCAGTCAACAGGGATCACCTTCCTACGAGCAGTACTTC.

This clonotype appeared many times. The CDR3 reads CASSGSSGVQETQYF. Here the CDR3 DNA reads TGTGCCAGCAGTGGATCAAGCGGGGTCCAAGAGACCCAGTACTTC. V usage is TRBV2 and J usage is TRBJ2-5, with TRBD2 matching 7 bases. CDR3 length equals 15 residues. Germline lookup yields CDR1 SNHLY and CDR2 FYNNEI. V lost 4 bases to trimming and J lost 1 base; unmatched junction nucleotides: 6.

CDR3 protein: CAWTPAGGQFTGELFF. CDR3 nucleotides: TGTGCCTGGACCCCAGCGGGGGGGCAGTTCACCGGGGAGCTGTTTTTT. The chain joins TRBV30 to TRBJ2-2, with 10 positions matching TRBD2. The CDR3 spans 16 residues. The trim removed 4 bases at V and 4 bases at J, leaving 9 bases unmatched. The V gene's germline CDR1 is GTSNPN and CDR2 SVGIG (reference sequence).

This clonotype was counted at least ten times. V usage is TRBV6-1 and J usage is TRBJ2-7, with D tentatively TRBD2 (6 bases). The CDR3 is made up of 17 amino acids. The germline V gene has CDR1 MNHNS and CDR2 SASEGT. Trimming took off 3 bases at V and 2 bases at J, with 20 bases between the two ends. CDR3 in DNA: TGTGCCAGCAGTGATCCCGGAGTTCTAGGAGGGACCTACGAGCAGTACTTC. Translated, it gives CASSDPGVLGGTYEQYF.

In its sample, this clonotype was seen many times. The V gene is TRBV6-5, the J gene TRBJ2-3; D not resolved. V gave up 2 bases and J gave up 0 bases, with 12 bases separating them. This CDR3 comprises 16 residues. The germline CDR1 and CDR2 sequences are MNHEY and SVGAGI. The CDR3 coding sequence is TGTGCCAGCAGTTACGTGACACCGACTAGCACAGATACGCAGTATTTT. Its translation: CASSYVTPTSTDTQYF.

This clonotype has ten or more counts. V is TRBV20-1 and J is TRBJ2-3, with 16 bases fitting TRBD2. CDR3 length: 17 residues. The junction had 10 bases not matched to a gene; V was cut back by 6 bases and J by 4 bases. Germline values: CDR1 DFQATT, CDR2 SNEGSKA (reference sequence). This CDR3 is CSAPGLAGGPIPDTQYF. The CDR3 DNA sequence: TGCAGTGCCCCGGGACTAGCGGGGGGGCCTATCCCAGATACGCAGTATTTT.

As concerns this clonotype: Just one base apart from a much larger clone, this may be a read error. The J gene is TRBJ1-4, the V gene TRBV12-3 or TRBV12-4; D not certain. The CDR3 has 14 residues. The CDR3 spells CAGSFAASNEKLFF. CDR3 nucleotide sequence: TGTGCCGGCAGTTTCGCGGCAAGTAATGAAAAACTGTTTTTT.

This clonotype was counted between two and nine times. V gene TRBV20-1 combines with J gene TRBJ2-3; 9 positions agree with TRBD2. The CDR3 has 18 amino acids. Germline assignment: CDR1 DFQATT and CDR2 SNEGSKA (reference sequence). The ends lost 5 bases at V and 2 bases at J; junction bases unmatched: 17. The CDR3 coding sequence is TGCAGTGCTCATCCCCTCTTCGCGGGGGGGCGTAACACAGATACGCAGTATTTT. It specifies CSAHPLFAGGRNTDTQYF.

This clonotype was counted at least ten times. The rearrangement joins TRBV12-3 or TRBV12-4 to TRBJ1-2; 8 bases align to TRBD1. V lost 8 bases, J lost 5 bases, and 10 bases stayed unmatched. CDR3 length: 14 residues. CDR3 in DNA: TGTGCCAGCGGAAAGACAGGGGCTTCATATGGCTACACCTTC. Its protein product is CASGKTGASYGYTF.